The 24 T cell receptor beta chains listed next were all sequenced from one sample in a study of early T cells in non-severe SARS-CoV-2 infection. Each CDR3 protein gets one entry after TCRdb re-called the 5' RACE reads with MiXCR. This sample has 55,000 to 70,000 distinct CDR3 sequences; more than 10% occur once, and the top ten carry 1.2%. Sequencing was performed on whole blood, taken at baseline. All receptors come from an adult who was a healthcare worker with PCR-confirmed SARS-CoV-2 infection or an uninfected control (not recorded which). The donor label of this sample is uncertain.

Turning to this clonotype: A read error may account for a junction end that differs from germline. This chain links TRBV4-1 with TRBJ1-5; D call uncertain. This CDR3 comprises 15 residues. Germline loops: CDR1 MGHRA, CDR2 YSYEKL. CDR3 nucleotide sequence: TGCGCCAGCAGCCAAGTCTGGGCAGTTGATCAGCCCCACCATTTT. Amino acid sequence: CASSQVWAVDQPHHF.

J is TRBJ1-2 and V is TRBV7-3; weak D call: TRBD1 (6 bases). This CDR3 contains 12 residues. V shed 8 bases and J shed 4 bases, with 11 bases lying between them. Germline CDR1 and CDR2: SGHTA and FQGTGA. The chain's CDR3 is CASGDNAYGYTF. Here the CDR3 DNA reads TGTGCCAGCGGGGACAACGCCTATGGCTACACCTTC.

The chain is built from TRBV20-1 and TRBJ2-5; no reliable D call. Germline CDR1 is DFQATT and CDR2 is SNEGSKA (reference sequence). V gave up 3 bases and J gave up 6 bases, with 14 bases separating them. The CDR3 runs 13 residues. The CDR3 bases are TGCAGTGCTAGTGGGCCAGGACCCAAGACCCAGTACTTC. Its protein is CSASGPGPKTQYF.

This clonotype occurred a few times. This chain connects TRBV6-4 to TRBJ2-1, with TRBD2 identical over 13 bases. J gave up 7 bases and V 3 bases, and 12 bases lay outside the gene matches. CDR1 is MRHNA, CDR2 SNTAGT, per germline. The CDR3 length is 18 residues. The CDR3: CASSEGRRGLAGLNEQFF. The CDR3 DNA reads TGTGCCAGCAGTGAAGGTCGGAGGGGACTAGCGGGGCTTAATGAGCAGTTCTTC.

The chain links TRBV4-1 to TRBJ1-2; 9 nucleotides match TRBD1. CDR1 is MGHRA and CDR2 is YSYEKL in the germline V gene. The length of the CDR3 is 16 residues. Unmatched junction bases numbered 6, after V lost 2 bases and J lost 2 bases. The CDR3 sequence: CASSQPDRGKNYGYTF. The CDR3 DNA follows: TGCGCCAGCAGCCAACCGGACAGGGGTAAAAACTATGGCTACACCTTC.

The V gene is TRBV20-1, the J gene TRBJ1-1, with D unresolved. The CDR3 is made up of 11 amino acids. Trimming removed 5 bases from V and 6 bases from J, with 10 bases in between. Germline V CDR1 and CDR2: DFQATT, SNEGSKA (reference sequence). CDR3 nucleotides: TGCAGTGCTCGCGAATGGGCTGAAGCTTTCTTT. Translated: CSAREWAEAFF.

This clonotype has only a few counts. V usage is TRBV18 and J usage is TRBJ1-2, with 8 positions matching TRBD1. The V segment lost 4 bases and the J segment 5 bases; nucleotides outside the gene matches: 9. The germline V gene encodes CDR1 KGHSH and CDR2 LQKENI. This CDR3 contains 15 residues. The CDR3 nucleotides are TGTGCCAGCTCACAAGGACAGGGCAAGAATTATGGCTACACCTTC. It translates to CASSQGQGKNYGYTF.

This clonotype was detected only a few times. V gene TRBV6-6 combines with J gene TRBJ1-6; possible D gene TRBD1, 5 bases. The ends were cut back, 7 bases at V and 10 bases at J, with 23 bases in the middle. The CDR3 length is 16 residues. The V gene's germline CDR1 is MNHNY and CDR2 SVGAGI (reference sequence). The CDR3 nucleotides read TGTGCCAGCATAAAATCTTTAGGGGCCACGGACTCACCCCTCCACTTT. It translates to CASIKSLGATDSPLHF.

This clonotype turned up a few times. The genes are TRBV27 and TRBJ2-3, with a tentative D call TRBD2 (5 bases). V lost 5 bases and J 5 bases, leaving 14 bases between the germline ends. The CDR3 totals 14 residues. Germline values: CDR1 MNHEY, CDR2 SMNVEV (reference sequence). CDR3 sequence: CASSPRSGLDTQYF. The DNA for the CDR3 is TGTGCCAGCAGTCCACGATCGGGGTTAGATACGCAGTATTTT.

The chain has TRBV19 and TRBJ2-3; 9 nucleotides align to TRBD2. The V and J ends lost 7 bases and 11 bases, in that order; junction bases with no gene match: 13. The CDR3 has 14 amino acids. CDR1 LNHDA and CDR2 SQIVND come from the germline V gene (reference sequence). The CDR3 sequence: CASNQGLANVKQYF. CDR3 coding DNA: TGTGCCAGTAACCAAGGACTAGCGAATGTTAAGCAGTATTTT.

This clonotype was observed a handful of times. The CDR3 here is CASSAPASWEQYV. CDR3 sequence (DNA): TGTGCCAGCAGTGCCCCGGCCAGCTGGGAGCAGTACGTC. V usage is TRBV2 and J usage is TRBJ2-7; no definite D call. This CDR3 contains 13 residues. Deletions cut 4 bases from V and 7 bases from J, with 14 bases between. Germline CDR1 is SNHLY and CDR2 is FYNNEI.

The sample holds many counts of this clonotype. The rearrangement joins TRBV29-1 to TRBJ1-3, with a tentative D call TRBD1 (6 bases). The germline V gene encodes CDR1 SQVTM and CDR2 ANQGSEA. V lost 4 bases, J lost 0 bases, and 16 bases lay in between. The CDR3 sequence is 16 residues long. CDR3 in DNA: TGCAGCGTTGGAGCCAGACAGGCCAACTCTGGAAACACCATATATTTT. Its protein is CSVGARQANSGNTIYF.

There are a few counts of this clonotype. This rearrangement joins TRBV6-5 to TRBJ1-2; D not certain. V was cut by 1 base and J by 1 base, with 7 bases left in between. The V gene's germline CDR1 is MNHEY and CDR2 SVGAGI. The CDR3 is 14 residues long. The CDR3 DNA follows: TGTGCCAGCAGTTACTATCGGGGTAACTATGGCTACACCTTC. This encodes CASSYYRGNYGYTF.

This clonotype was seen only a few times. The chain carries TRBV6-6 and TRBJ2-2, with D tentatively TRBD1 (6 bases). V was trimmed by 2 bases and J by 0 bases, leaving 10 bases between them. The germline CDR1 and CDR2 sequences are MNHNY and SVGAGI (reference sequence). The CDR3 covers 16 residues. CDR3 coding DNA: TGTGCCAGCAGTTACAACAGGGAGACGAACACCGGGGAGCTGTTTTTT. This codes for CASSYNRETNTGELFF.

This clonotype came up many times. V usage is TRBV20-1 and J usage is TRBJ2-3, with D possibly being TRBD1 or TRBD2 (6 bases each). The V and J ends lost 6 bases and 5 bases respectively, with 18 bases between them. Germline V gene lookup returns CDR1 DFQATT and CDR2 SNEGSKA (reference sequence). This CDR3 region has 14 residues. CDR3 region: CSATRGRPGDTQYF. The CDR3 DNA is TGCAGTGCGACCCGGGGGCGCCCCGGAGATACGCAGTATTTT.

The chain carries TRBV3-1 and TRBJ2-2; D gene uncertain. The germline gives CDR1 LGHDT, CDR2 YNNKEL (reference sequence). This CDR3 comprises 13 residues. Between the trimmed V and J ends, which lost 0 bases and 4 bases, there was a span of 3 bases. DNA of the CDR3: TGTGCCAGCAGCCAAGACATCACCGGGGAGCTGTTTTTT. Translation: CASSQDITGELFF.

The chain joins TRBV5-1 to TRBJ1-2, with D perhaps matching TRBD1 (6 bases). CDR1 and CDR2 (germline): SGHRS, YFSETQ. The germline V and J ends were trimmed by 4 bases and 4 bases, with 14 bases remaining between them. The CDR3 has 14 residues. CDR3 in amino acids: CASSPRQDSYGYTF. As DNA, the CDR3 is TGCGCCAGCAGCCCGAGACAGGATAGCTATGGCTACACCTTC.

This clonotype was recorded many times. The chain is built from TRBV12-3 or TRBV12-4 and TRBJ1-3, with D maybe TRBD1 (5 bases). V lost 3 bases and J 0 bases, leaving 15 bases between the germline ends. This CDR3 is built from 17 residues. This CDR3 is CASSFDLGHASGNTIYF. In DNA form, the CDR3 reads TGTGCCAGCAGTTTCGATCTAGGACACGCCTCTGGAAACACCATATATTTT.

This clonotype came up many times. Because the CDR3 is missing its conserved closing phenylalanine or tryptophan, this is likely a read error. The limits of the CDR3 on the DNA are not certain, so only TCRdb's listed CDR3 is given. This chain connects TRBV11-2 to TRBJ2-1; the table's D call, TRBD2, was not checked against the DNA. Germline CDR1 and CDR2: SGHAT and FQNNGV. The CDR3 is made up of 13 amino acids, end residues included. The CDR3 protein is CASSHPPGLAEWI.

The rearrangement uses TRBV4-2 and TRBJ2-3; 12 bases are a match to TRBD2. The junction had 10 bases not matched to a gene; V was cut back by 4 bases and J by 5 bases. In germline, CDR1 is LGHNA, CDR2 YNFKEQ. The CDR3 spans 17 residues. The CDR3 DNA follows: TGTGCCAGCAGCCGAGGACTAGCGGGGTTGCGTGGAGATACGCAGTATTTT. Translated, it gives CASSRGLAGLRGDTQYF.

Here the CDR3 reads CASSGFGRAGNQPQHF. CDR3 coding DNA: TGTGCCAGCAGTGGTTTTGGCAGGGCGGGCAATCAGCCCCAGCATTTT. The rearrangement uses TRBV6-1 and TRBJ1-5; TRBD1 is a possible D gene (5 bases). The V gene lost 4 bases and the J gene lost 2 bases, with 15 bases spanning the gap. Germline V gives CDR1 MNHNS, CDR2 SASEGT. The CDR3 has 16 amino acids.

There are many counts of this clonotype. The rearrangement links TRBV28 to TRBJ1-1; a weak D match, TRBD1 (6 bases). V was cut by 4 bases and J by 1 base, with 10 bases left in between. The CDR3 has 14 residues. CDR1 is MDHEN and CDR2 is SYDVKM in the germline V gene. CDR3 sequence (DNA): TGTGCCAGCAGTTCGGGGGCGGCGAACACTGAAGCTTTCTTT. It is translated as CASSSGAANTEAFF.

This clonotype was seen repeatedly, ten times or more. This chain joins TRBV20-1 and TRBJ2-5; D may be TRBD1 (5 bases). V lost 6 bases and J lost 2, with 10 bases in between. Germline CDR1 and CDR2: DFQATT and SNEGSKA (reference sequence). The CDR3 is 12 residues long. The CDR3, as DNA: TGCAGTGCGAGACAGTTTCAAGAGACCCAGTACTTC. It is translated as CSARQFQETQYF.

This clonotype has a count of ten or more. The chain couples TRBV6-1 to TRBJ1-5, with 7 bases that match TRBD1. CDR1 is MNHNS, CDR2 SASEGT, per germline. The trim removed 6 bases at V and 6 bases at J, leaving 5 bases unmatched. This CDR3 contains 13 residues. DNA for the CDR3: TGTGCCAGCAGGGGACAGAGCGTTCAGCCCCAGCATTTT. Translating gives CASRGQSVQPQHF.